Each of the 7 T cell receptor beta chains below was sequenced from the same sample in a study of OX40 agonist ivuxolimab in advanced cancers. The library was produced with the immunoSEQ multiplex PCR assay. Drawn from immuneACCESS, this table holds only the in-frame rearrangements with V and J called that TCRdb kept. Clones are partly lost; checked studies trace under half to an unresolved V gene and leave the rest unexplained. This sample gives roughly 40,000 clones in total; roughly four fifths of them show up just once. About 2% of the sample belongs to the ten largest clones. The sequencing here drew on CD4+ or CD8+ T cells sorted from blood, taken in a trial of the OX40 agonist ivuxolimab. The receptors here all came from an adult with an advanced solid tumor such as melanoma, head and neck, liver or kidney cancer.

V gene TRBV10-3 combines with J gene TRBJ1-3, with D possibly being TRBD1 (5 bases). Germline V gene data show CDR1 as ENHRY and CDR2 as SYGVKD. The CDR3 covers 15 residues. Trimming removed 3 bases at V and 0 bases at J, with 9 bases between. CDR3 amino acids: CAISEQVGSGNTIYF. In nucleotides, the CDR3 is TGTGCCATCAGTGAACAGGTTGGCTCTGGAAACACCATATATTTT.

V and J are TRBV14 and TRBJ2-5; no definite D call. Germline-derived CDR1 and CDR2 are SGHDN and FVKESK. Trimming took off 4 bases at V and 1 base at J, with 7 bases between the two ends. The length of the CDR3 is 13 residues. Here the CDR3 DNA reads TGTGCCAGCAGCCGGAGCCTCCAAGAGACCCAGTACTTC. Translating gives CASSRSLQETQYF.

This chain uses TRBV5-4 with TRBJ2-5; the D is unclear. The V end lost 0 bases, the J end lost 4 bases, and 7 bases lay between the germline ends. The CDR3 is 13 residues long. The germline CDR1 and CDR2 sequences are SGHNT and YYREEE (reference sequence). The CDR3 is CASSLGLGETQYF. CDR3 nucleotides: TGTGCCAGCAGCTTGGGGCTAGGAGAGACCCAGTACTTC.

The genes are TRBV28 and TRBJ2-2; the match to TRBD1 covers 10 bases. The length of the CDR3 is 16 residues. The germline CDR1 and CDR2 sequences are MDHEN and SYDVKM. The V gene end was trimmed by 5 bases and the J gene end by 6 bases; junction bases not matched to a gene: 9. CDR3 loop: CASSRDRGRGPGELFF. The CDR3 nucleotides are TGTGCCAGCAGTCGAGACAGGGGGCGAGGCCCCGGGGAGCTGTTTTTT.

V gene TRBV7-3 combines with J gene TRBJ2-3; 9 bases are a match to TRBD2. The CDR3 has 13 amino acids. Per the germline V gene, CDR1 is SGHTA and CDR2 is FQGTGA. V was pared by 9 bases and J by 8 bases, with 9 bases of the junction left unmatched. The CDR3 spells CASGLVREGTQYF. CDR3 DNA sequence: TGTGCCAGTGGCTTGGTGCGGGAGGGTACGCAGTATTTT.

The CDR3 DNA sequence: TGTGCCAGCTCACCACCGAGCAGGGCCACCGGGGAGCTGTTTTTT. Translated, it gives CASSPPSRATGELFF. The rearrangement links TRBV18 to TRBJ2-2; weak D call: TRBD1 (5 bases). The V end was cut by 0 bases, the J end by 4 bases, with 9 bases between. Germline CDR1 and CDR2: KGHSH and LQKENI. This CDR3 region has 15 residues.

V usage is TRBV28 and J usage is TRBJ1-1; possibly TRBD1 for D (5 bases). Trimming took 6 bases from V and 4 from J, leaving 15 bases between them. The CDR3 totals 14 residues. The germline V gene encodes CDR1 MDHEN and CDR2 SYDVKM. The CDR3 loop is CASSRTSLGTEAFF. The DNA for the CDR3 is TGTGCCAGCAGCCGGACAAGCCTGGGCACTGAAGCTTTCTTT.